The rows below give T cell receptor beta chains drawn from one sample of a study of human T cells and chemical hapten exposure. TCRdb re-called the RACE reads through MiXCR, storing one row per CDR3 protein. The repertoire has about 45,000 distinct CDR3 sequences, 4.4% of them found once; the top ten carry roughly 5.8%. Material for sequencing was whole blood. The receptors come from a human donor in good health. Some clones in this sample may be carry-over from other donors' samples. Each CDR3 is given with its conserved first and last residue. The D gene is left open where the match is weak. A clone size is listed for some rows: how often the clone was seen (once, few, many), or a class if it is expanded.

V	D	J	size	DNA	CDR3
TRBV12-3/TRBV12-4	NA	TRBJ2-3	many	TGTGCCAGCAGTTTGGGGCGGACTACAGATACGCAGTATTTT	CASSLGRTTDTQYF
TRBV19	NA	TRBJ1-4	NA	TGTGCCAGTAACCCCCTGGGAGACAGGCCTAATGAAAAACTGTTTTTT	CASNPLGDRPNEKLFF
TRBV27	NA	TRBJ1-1	many	TGTGCCAGCAGTTCCCCACTAGCTGAAGCTTTCTTT	CASSSPLAEAFF
TRBV7-8	TRBD1	TRBJ1-5	NA	TGTGCCAGCAGCTTAGGGGGGCGAGGACAGGGCCATCAGCCCCAGCATTTT	CASSLGGRGQGHQPQHF
TRBV27	NA	TRBJ2-2	many	TGTGCCAGCAGTGGGAGGAGCACCGGGGAGCTGTTTTTT	CASSGRSTGELFF
TRBV20-1	TRBD2	TRBJ2-1	many	TGCAGTGCTAGCGGGCCCACTAGCGGGAACCCAAGTGAGCAGTTCTTC	CSASGPTSGNPSEQFF
TRBV12-3/TRBV12-4	TRBD2	TRBJ2-3	many	TGTGCCAGCAGTTTAGGACTAGCGGGAGCTCCAGATACGCAGTATTTT	CASSLGLAGAPDTQYF
TRBV5-1	NA	TRBJ1-2	many	TGCGCCAGCAGTTTGAAACCAGGCGGGCAGGCGTCGGTCCTCTATGGCTACACCTTC	CASSLKPGGQASVLYGYTF
TRBV30	NA	TRBJ2-7	many	TGTGCCTGGACATCCTACTCCTACGAGCAGTACTTC	CAWTSYSYEQYF
TRBV7-6	TRBD1	TRBJ1-1	few	TGTGCCAGCAGCTTAGGGGCCAGGGGGCGGACGAACACTGAAGCTTTCTTT	CASSLGARGRTNTEAFF
TRBV15	NA	TRBJ2-4	many	TGTGCCACCAGCGGATGGGGAGGGGGGTTAGCCAAAAACATTCAGTACTTC	CATSGWGGGLAKNIQYF
TRBV7-3	TRBD2	TRBJ2-3	NA	TGTGCCAGCAGAGATACCGGGACTAGCGGGAGCAGGAATACGCAGTATTTT	CASRDTGTSGSRNTQYF
TRBV4-1	TRBD1	TRBJ1-1	many	TGCGCCAGCAGCCAGACAGGGGCCAACACTGAAGCTTTCTTT	CASSQTGANTEAFF
TRBV4-1	NA	TRBJ1-2	NA	TGCGCCAGCAGCCGGGACTTCTATGGCTACACCTTC	CASSRDFYGYTF
TRBV2	NA	TRBJ2-7	many	TGTGCCAGCAGACGGGGGACGGAGCAGTACTTC	CASRRGTEQYF
TRBV2	NA	TRBJ2-3	many	TGTGCCAGCAGTGTAATAGCGAACACCCCAGATACGCAGTATTTT	CASSVIANTPDTQYF
TRBV12-3/TRBV12-4	TRBD1	TRBJ2-7	NA	TGTGCCAGCAGTCGTATACAGGGGGCTGGGCAGTACTTC	CASSRIQGAGQYF
TRBV9	TRBD2	TRBJ2-1	many	TGTGCCAGCTCGTCCGGCGGGAGCTCCTACAATGAGCAGTTCTTC	CASSSGGSSYNEQFF
TRBV27	NA	TRBJ2-7	many	TGTGCCAGCAGTTTAGGGGGGGCCGGCGAGCAGTACTTC	CASSLGGAGEQYF
TRBV4-2	TRBD2	TRBJ2-7	many	TGTGCCAGCAGCCTCGGGGGGAGCTACTACGAGCAGTACTTC	CASSLGGSYYEQYF
TRBV12-3/TRBV12-4	TRBD1	TRBJ1-5	NA	TGTGCCAGCAGTTCCCGGACAGGGGGCAAGACTCAGCCCCAGCATTTT	CASSSRTGGKTQPQHF
TRBV27	NA	TRBJ2-7	few	TGTGCCAGCAGTTTAAAGGGGAGGGGACAGGTATACGAGCAGTACTTC	CASSLKGRGQVYEQYF
TRBV29-1	NA	TRBJ1-4	many	TGCAGCGTTGAGAGGCAATCTAATGAAAAACTGTTTTTT	CSVERQSNEKLFF
TRBV2	TRBD1	TRBJ2-4	few	TGTGCCAGCAGTGATATAGGACAGGGGACAAACATTCAGTACTTC	CASSDIGQGTNIQYF
TRBV4-1	NA	TRBJ1-5	many	TGCGCCAGCAGCCAAGATGGGGAGCCAAGGCAGCCCCAGCATTTT	CASSQDGEPRQPQHF
TRBV25-1	NA	TRBJ2-5	NA	TGTGCCAGCAGTGAAATAACAGGCGCTACTCTAAGCCAAGAGACCCAGTACTTC	CASSEITGATLSQETQYF
TRBV30	NA	TRBJ2-3	many	TGTGCCTGGAGTGTACGGGCGGGTCGCACAGATACGCAGTATTTT	CAWSVRAGRTDTQYF
TRBV7-2	NA	TRBJ1-2	NA	TGTGCCAGCAGCGAAAGACCGCGACAGTTTAACTATGGCTACACCTTC	CASSERPRQFNYGYTF
TRBV5-1	NA	TRBJ1-5	many	TGCGCCAGCAGCTTGGCCGGGCAGGGTTATCAGCCCCAGCATTTT	CASSLAGQGYQPQHF
TRBV12-3/TRBV12-4	TRBD2	TRBJ2-1	many	TGTGCCAGCAGTTTAGAGAGCGGGGAATACAATGAGCAGTTCTTC	CASSLESGEYNEQFF
TRBV20-1	NA	TRBJ2-7	few	TGCAGTGCATCCCGCTACCACGAGCAGTACTTC	CSASRYHEQYF
TRBV27	NA	TRBJ2-3	many	TGTGCCAGCAGTTGGAGGGCAGGGGGCACAGATACGCAGTATTTT	CASSWRAGGTDTQYF
TRBV28	TRBD2	TRBJ2-7	NA	TGTGCCAGCAGTTTTGGGGGGCAAGGGCGGGAGGGAACCTACGAGCAGTACTTC	CASSFGGQGREGTYEQYF
TRBV20-1	TRBD2	TRBJ2-3	NA	TGCAGTGCTAATAGCGGGAGAGTAGGCGGCACAGATACGCAGTATTTT	CSANSGRVGGTDTQYF
TRBV27	TRBD1	TRBJ1-2	many	TGTGCCAGCAGTCGGGACAGGCTTTTTGGCTACACCTTC	CASSRDRLFGYTF
TRBV3-1	NA	TRBJ2-7	NA	TGTGCCAGCAGCCGAGGGGGACGCGAGCAGTACTTC	CASSRGGREQYF